This is a list of T cell receptor beta chains from one sample in a study of CDR3 diversity in severe acne. TCRdb analysed the PCR reads with MiXCR anew, one entry per CDR3 protein. The data show approximately 90,000 distinct CDR3 sequences, roughly half seen once. Specimen: blood. These receptor sequences come from a male donor in good health, serving as a control. Each CDR3 is given with its conserved first and last residue. A D gene is named only where the DNA matches it firmly. Clone size is shown for a subset of rows, as once, few, many or a class of expanded clone.

CDR3aa: CASSQAGQSKAFF; CDR3nt: TGTGCCAGCAGCCAGGCGGGACAGTCGAAAGCTTTCTTT; abundance: .; v_gene: TRBV3-1; j_gene: TRBJ1-1; d_gene: TRBD1
CDR3aa: CSAYRVYEQYF; CDR3nt: TGCAGTGCTTACAGGGTATACGAGCAGTACTTC; abundance: .; v_gene: TRBV20-1; j_gene: TRBJ2-7; d_gene: .
CDR3aa: CATSYHPGQGLNQPQHF; CDR3nt: TGTGCCACCAGTTACCACCCGGGACAGGGGTTGAATCAGCCCCAGCATTTT; abundance: .; v_gene: TRBV24-1; j_gene: TRBJ1-5; d_gene: TRBD1
CDR3aa: CASTPSSTDTQYF; CDR3nt: TGTGCCAGCACCCCCTCTAGCACAGATACGCAGTATTTT; abundance: few; v_gene: TRBV9; j_gene: TRBJ2-3; d_gene: .
CDR3aa: CASSDADTGNSPLHF; CDR3nt: TGTGCCAGCAGTGACGCGGACACCGGGAATTCACCCCTCCACTTT; abundance: .; v_gene: TRBV6-4; j_gene: TRBJ1-6; d_gene: .
CDR3aa: CASSLTNTWQGYTF; CDR3nt: TGTGCCAGCAGCTTAACAAACACATGGCAGGGCTACACCTTC; abundance: few; v_gene: TRBV11-2; j_gene: TRBJ1-2; d_gene: .
CDR3aa: CASSLGAGTGKMNEQFF; CDR3nt: TGTGCCAGCAGCTTAGGAGCCGGGACAGGGAAGATGAATGAGCAGTTCTTC; abundance: .; v_gene: TRBV7-9; j_gene: TRBJ2-1; d_gene: TRBD1
CDR3aa: CASRRGQVSEQYF; CDR3nt: TGTGCCAGCAGGAGGGGACAGGTATCCGAGCAGTACTTC; abundance: .; v_gene: TRBV6-5; j_gene: TRBJ2-7; d_gene: TRBD1
CDR3aa: CSARGTYNEQFF; CDR3nt: TGCAGTGCCAGGGGGACCTACAATGAGCAGTTCTTC; abundance: .; v_gene: TRBV20-1; j_gene: TRBJ2-1; d_gene: TRBD1
CDR3aa: CASSPGGDISSYEQYF; CDR3nt: TGTGCCAGCAGCCCCGGGGGGGATATTAGCTCCTACGAGCAGTACTTC; abundance: few; v_gene: TRBV12-3/TRBV12-4; j_gene: TRBJ2-7; d_gene: TRBD2
CDR3aa: CATSLSGGETQYF; CDR3nt: TGTGCCACCAGTCTATCGGGAGGTGAGACCCAGTACTTC; abundance: .; v_gene: TRBV24-1; j_gene: TRBJ2-5; d_gene: TRBD2
CDR3aa: CASSLGGSNSPAQYF; CDR3nt: TGTGCTAGCAGCTTAGGGGGGTCCAACAGTCCAGCCCAGTACTTC; abundance: .; v_gene: TRBV7-7; j_gene: TRBJ2-5; d_gene: .
CDR3aa: CASSYSGGTGELFF; CDR3nt: TGCGCCAGCAGCTATTCAGGGGGCACCGGGGAGCTGTTTTTT; abundance: .; v_gene: TRBV7-9; j_gene: TRBJ2-2; d_gene: TRBD1
CDR3aa: CASRPPGGGEGQQSDGYTF; CDR3nt: TGTGCCAGCAGACCTCCTGGCGGGGGGGAGGGTCAGCAGAGCGATGGCTACACCTTC; abundance: .; v_gene: TRBV6-5; j_gene: TRBJ1-2; d_gene: .
CDR3aa: CASSVGGTVSMEQYF; CDR3nt: TGTGCCAGCAGCGTAGGTGGGACAGTCTCCATGGAGCAGTACTTC; abundance: .; v_gene: TRBV9; j_gene: TRBJ2-7; d_gene: TRBD1
CDR3aa: CASSTLQPSTDTQYF; CDR3nt: TGTGCCAGTAGTACGTTGCAACCTAGCACAGATACGCAGTATTTT; abundance: .; v_gene: TRBV19; j_gene: TRBJ2-3; d_gene: .
CDR3aa: CASRKGQGNHYTF; CDR3nt: TGTGCCAGCAGAAAGGGACAGGGGAACCACTACACCTTC; abundance: .; v_gene: TRBV25-1; j_gene: TRBJ1-2; d_gene: TRBD1
CDR3aa: CASSTGPVYEQYF; CDR3nt: TGTGCCAGCAGCACCGGACCGGTTTACGAGCAGTACTTC; abundance: medium-sized; v_gene: TRBV11-2; j_gene: TRBJ2-7; d_gene: .
CDR3aa: CASSEQGADTEAFF; CDR3nt: TGTGCCAGCAGTGAACAGGGGGCTGACACTGAAGCTTTCTTT; abundance: .; v_gene: TRBV2; j_gene: TRBJ1-1; d_gene: TRBD1
CDR3aa: CASSRDRGLYGYTF; CDR3nt: TGTGCCAGCAGCAGAGACAGGGGGCTATATGGCTACACCTTC; abundance: .; v_gene: TRBV7-2; j_gene: TRBJ1-2; d_gene: TRBD1
CDR3aa: CASSPGLAAYEQYF; CDR3nt: TGTGCCAGCAGCCCCGGACTAGCGGCGTACGAGCAGTACTTC; abundance: .; v_gene: TRBV11-2; j_gene: TRBJ2-7; d_gene: TRBD2
CDR3aa: CATLAGKVDGYTF; CDR3nt: TGTGCCACCTTGGCAGGGAAGGTAGATGGCTACACCTTC; abundance: .; v_gene: TRBV24-1; j_gene: TRBJ1-2; d_gene: .